One sample yielded the 12 T cell receptor beta chains listed below, sequenced in a study of blood T cells in healthy people across ages. PCR was performed a second time for about 7 to 12 cycles using a sample-barcoded 5' primer and a J-beta primer mix. TCRdb reprocessed the 5' RACE reads with MiXCR, giving one entry per CDR3 protein. The table shows about 900,000 distinct CDR3 sequences, with around 48% occurring only once. Sequenced: blood. The receptors stem from a man aged 25-40 years in good health.

The chain links TRBV12-3 or TRBV12-4 to TRBJ2-1; 13 positions agree with TRBD2. V gave up 6 bases and J gave up 9 bases; unmatched junction bases: 11. CDR3 length: 16 amino acids. CDR3 sequence reads: CASRQTGTSGAGEQFF. In nucleotides, the CDR3 is TGTGCCAGCAGGCAAACCGGGACTAGCGGGGCCGGTGAGCAGTTCTTC.

This clonotype has just a few counts. The rearrangement links TRBV10-3 to TRBJ2-7, with TRBD1 matching over 9 bases. The CDR3 is 13 amino acids. V was clipped by 11 bases and J by 3 bases; unmatched bases: 8. CDR1 and CDR2 from the germline V gene are ENHRY and SYGVKD. In DNA, the CDR3 is TGTGCCTCCACCGGGACAGGGAGCTACGAGCAGTACTTC. Residues: CASTGTGSYEQYF.

A few counts support this clonotype. The J gene is TRBJ1-5, the V gene TRBV6-4; D gene ambiguous. The germline V and J ends were trimmed by 5 bases and 4 bases, with 15 bases remaining between them. The CDR3 totals 15 residues. Germline loops: CDR1 MRHNA, CDR2 SNTAGT. The CDR3 DNA reads TGTGCCAGCAGTTCCACCCCTGAAGGGAATCAGCCCCAGCATTTT. Residues: CASSSTPEGNQPQHF.

This sequence joins TRBV9 and TRBJ2-1, with 9 bases identical to TRBD1. In germline, CDR1 is SGDLS, CDR2 YYNGEE. This CDR3 has 15 residues. V trimming: 3 bases; J trimming: 6 bases; junction bases outside the gene matches: 7. CDR3 in amino acids: CASSGTGQGSNEQFF. In DNA, the CDR3 is TGTGCCAGCAGCGGGACGGGACAGGGATCCAATGAGCAGTTCTTC.

The chain has TRBV7-9 and TRBJ2-7; the D is unclear. Germline V lookup: CDR1 SEHNR, CDR2 FQNEAQ (reference sequence). The CDR3 totals 14 residues. The germline V and J ends were trimmed by 0 bases and 2 bases, with 8 bases remaining between them. The CDR3 sequence is CASSLALVPYEQYF. The CDR3 coding sequence is TGTGCCAGCAGCTTAGCCCTTGTTCCCTACGAGCAGTACTTC.

Only a few counts were recorded for this clonotype. The germline gene is not matched at one end of the junction; a read error may be the cause. The V call is TRBV6-2 or TRBV6-3, the J call TRBJ2-5, with D hard to call. This CDR3 has 10 residues. In germline, CDR1 is MNHEY, CDR2 SVGEGT. The CDR3 loop is CASSQETRYF. CDR3 coding DNA: TGTGCCAGCAGTCAAGAGACCCGGTACTTC.

The J gene is TRBJ1-2, the V gene TRBV27; D ambiguous. The CDR3 length is 15 residues. V lost 3 bases, J lost 8 bases, and 19 bases lay in between. Germline values: CDR1 MNHEY, CDR2 SMNVEV (reference sequence). The CDR3 is CASSFLREQLVGYTF. DNA of the CDR3: TGTGCCAGCAGTTTCCTAAGGGAGCAGCTTGTAGGCTACACCTTC.

The genes are TRBV20-1 and TRBJ2-7; 7 bases are a match to TRBD2. Germline CDR1 reads DFQATT; CDR2 reads SNEGSKA (reference sequence). The trim removed 0 bases at V and 4 bases at J, leaving 6 bases unmatched. The CDR3 contains 14 residues. CDR3 amino acids: CSARDRSGVYEQYF. CDR3 DNA sequence: TGCAGTGCTAGAGATAGAAGCGGGGTTTACGAGCAGTACTTC.

This clonotype was seen more than once but under ten times. J is TRBJ2-7 and V is TRBV6-5, with D perhaps matching TRBD2 (6 bases). V lost 7 bases to trimming and J lost 7 bases, with 11 bases between them. The CDR3 sequence is 11 residues long. Germline V gene data show CDR1 as MNHEY and CDR2 as SVGAGI. DNA of the CDR3: TGTGCCAGCATCTTCGCGGGGGAGCAGTACTTC. Its translation: CASIFAGEQYF.

This chain connects TRBV4-3 to TRBJ2-3; 7 bases agree with TRBD1. The CDR3 sequence is 15 residues long. With 4 bases clipped from V and 2 bases from J, the junction kept 6 bases outside the gene matches. The V gene's germline CDR1 is LGHNA and CDR2 YSLEER. CDR3 region: CASSRSQGTTDTQYF. The DNA of the CDR3 is TGCGCCAGCAGCCGATCACAGGGGACCACAGATACGCAGTATTTT.

The gene calls are TRBV12-3 or TRBV12-4 and TRBJ2-6; 12 nucleotides match TRBD1. The V segment lost 7 bases and the J segment 1 base; nucleotides outside the gene matches: 11. CDR3 length: 19 amino acids. The CDR3 spells CASTWGDRGRISGANVLTF. The DNA of the CDR3 is TGTGCCAGCACCTGGGGGGACAGGGGGCGCATTTCTGGGGCCAACGTCCTGACTTTC.

With respect to this clonotype: An end of the junction does not agree with germline; a read error may underlie this. The chain couples TRBV2 to TRBJ1-5, with a possible D match to TRBD1 (5 bases). The CDR3 is 14 amino acids. Per the germline V gene, CDR1 is SNHLY and CDR2 is FYNNEI. The CDR3 region is CASNSGYSNQPQHF. CDR3 bases: TGTGCCAGCAATTCAGGGTATAGCAACCAGCCCCAGCATTTT.